This T cell receptor beta chain appears in the sequencing data of a study of shared clonotypes between healthy human individuals. On the study more broadly: CD8 memory received one plate per donor, CD8 naive two, CD4 memory three and CD4 naive three. Findings of the study overall: The study found 4.5% to 5% of naive CD4 clonotypes shared across four donors. Depth of sequencing was expected to influence donor clonotype sharing.

The table came from immunoSEQ multiplex PCR; TCRdb's copy has only in-frame clones and leaves some out. The sample records roughly 2,300,000 clones, less than 95% being singletons. Healthy adults negative for HIV, lacking recent acute infections or vaccinations, served as donors. From germline, CDR1 is SNHLY and CDR2 FYNNEI. CDR3 length: 14 amino acids. The germline V and J ends were trimmed by 4 bases and 5 bases, with 12 bases remaining between them. A note on this clone: Antigen specificity is unknown.

This clonotype was obtained from a man aged 18 to 29 in good health. Some clones in this sample may be carry-over from other donors' samples. This sequence joins TRBV2 and TRBJ2-1; no clear D. Source material: naive CD4+ T cells from PBMCs. Sample subset: CD45RA+ positively selected. CDR3 amino acids: CASSGGIPDNEQFF. The CDR3, as DNA: TGTGCCAGCAGTGGCGGTATCCCGGACAATGAGCAGTTCTTC.